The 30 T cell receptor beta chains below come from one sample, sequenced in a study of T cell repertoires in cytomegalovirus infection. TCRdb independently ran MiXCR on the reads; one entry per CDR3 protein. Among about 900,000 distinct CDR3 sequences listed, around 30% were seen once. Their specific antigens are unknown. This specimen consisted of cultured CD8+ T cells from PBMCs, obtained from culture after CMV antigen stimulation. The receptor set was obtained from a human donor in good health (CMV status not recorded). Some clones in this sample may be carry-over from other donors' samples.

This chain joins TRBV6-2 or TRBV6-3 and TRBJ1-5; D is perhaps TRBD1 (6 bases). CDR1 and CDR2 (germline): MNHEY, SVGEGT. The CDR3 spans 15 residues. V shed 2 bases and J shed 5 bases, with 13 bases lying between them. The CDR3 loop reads CASSYPGVQYQPQHF. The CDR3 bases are TGTGCCAGCAGTTACCCAGGGGTACAGTATCAGCCCCAGCATTTT.

The CDR3 sequence: CATSRDALEAQHF. The CDR3, as DNA: TGTGCCACCAGCAGAGATGCCCTCGAAGCCCAGCATTTT. This chain uses TRBV15 with TRBJ1-5; no clear D gene. Trimming took off 0 bases at V and 11 bases at J, with 11 bases between the two ends. Germline CDR1 and CDR2: LNHNV and YYDKDF (reference sequence). The CDR3 extends over 13 amino acids.

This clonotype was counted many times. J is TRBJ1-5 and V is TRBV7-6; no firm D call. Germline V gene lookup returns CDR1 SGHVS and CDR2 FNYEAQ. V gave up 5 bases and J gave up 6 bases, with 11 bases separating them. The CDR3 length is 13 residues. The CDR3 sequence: CASSPGLGQPQHF. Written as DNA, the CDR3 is TGTGCCAGCAGCCCCGGGTTAGGTCAGCCCCAGCATTTT. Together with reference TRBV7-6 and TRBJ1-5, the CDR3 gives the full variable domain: GAGVSQSPRYKVTKRGQDVALRCDPISGHVSLYWYRQALGQGPEFLTYFNYEAQQDKSGLPNDRFSAERPEGSISTLTIQRTEQRDSAMYRCASSPGLGQPQHFGDGTRLSIL.

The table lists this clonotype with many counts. CDR3 sequence: CASRGRGGLAKNIQYF. The CDR3, as DNA: TGTGCCAGCAGAGGAAGGGGGGGATTAGCCAAAAACATTCAGTACTTC. The chain recombines TRBV6-2 or TRBV6-3 with TRBJ2-4; TRBD2 might be the D (7 bases). The CDR3 is 16 residues long. In germline, CDR1 is MNHEY, CDR2 SVGEGT. V dropped 6 bases and J dropped 0 bases, with 15 bases sitting between them.

CDR3 sequence (DNA): TGTGCCAGCAGCCCTTTGGCAGGGCCAGGGAAAGATACGCAGTATTTT. It encodes CASSPLAGPGKDTQYF. The rearrangement joins TRBV5-4 to TRBJ2-3; maybe TRBD1 (5 bases). Germline V gene data show CDR1 as SGHNT and CDR2 as YYREEE (reference sequence). V gave up 4 bases and J gave up 5 bases, with 20 bases separating them. CDR3 length: 16 residues.

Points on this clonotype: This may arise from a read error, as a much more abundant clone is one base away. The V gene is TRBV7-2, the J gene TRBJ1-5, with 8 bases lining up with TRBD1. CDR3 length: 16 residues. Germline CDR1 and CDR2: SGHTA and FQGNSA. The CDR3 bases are TGTGTCAGCAGCTTATCGGACAGGGCCCGCAATCAGCCCCAGCATTTT. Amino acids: CVSSLSDRARNQPQHF.

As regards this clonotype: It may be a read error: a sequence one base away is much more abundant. CDR3 DNA: TGTGCCAACAGCCTCAGGTACGCTGAGCAGTTCTTC. Translating gives CANSLRYAEQFF. The rearrangement links TRBV7-9 to TRBJ2-1; D ambiguous. Per germline, CDR1 SEHNR and CDR2 FQNEAQ (reference sequence). There are 12 residues in the CDR3. Together with reference TRBV7-9 and TRBJ2-1, the CDR3 gives the full variable domain: DTGVSQNPRHKITKRGQNVTFRCDPISEHNRLYWYRQTLGQGPEFLTYFQNEAQLEKSRLLSDRFSAERPKGSFSTLEIQRTEQGDSAMYLCANSLRYAEQFFGPGTRLTVL.

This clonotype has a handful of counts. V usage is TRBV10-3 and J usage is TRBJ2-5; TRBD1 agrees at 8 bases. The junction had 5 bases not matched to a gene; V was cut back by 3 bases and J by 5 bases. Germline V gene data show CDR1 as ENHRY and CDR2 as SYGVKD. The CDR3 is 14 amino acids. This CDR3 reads CAISEGQGEETQYF. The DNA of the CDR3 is TGTGCCATCAGTGAAGGACAGGGAGAGGAGACCCAGTACTTC.

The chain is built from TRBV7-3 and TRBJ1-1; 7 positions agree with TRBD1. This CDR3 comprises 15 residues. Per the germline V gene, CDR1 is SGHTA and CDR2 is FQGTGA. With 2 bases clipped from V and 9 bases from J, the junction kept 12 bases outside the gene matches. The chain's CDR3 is CASSLLFGTESQAFF. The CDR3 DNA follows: TGTGCCAGCAGCTTATTATTCGGGACAGAGAGTCAAGCTTTCTTT.

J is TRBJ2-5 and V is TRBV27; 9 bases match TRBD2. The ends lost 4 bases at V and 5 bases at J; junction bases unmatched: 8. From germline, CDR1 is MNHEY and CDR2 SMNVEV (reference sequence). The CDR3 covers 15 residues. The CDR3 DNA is TGTGCCAGCAGTTCCGGGACTAGCTCTGTGGAGACCCAGTACTTC. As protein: CASSSGTSSVETQYF.

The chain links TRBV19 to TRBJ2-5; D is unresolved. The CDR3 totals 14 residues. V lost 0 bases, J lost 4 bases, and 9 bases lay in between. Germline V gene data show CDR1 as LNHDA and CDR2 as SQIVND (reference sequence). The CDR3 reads CASSIDPHRETQYF. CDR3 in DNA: TGTGCCAGTAGTATAGATCCCCACCGAGAGACCCAGTACTTC.

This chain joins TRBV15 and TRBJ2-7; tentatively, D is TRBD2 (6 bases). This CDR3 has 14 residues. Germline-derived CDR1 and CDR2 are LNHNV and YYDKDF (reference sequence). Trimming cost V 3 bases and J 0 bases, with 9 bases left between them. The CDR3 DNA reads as TGTGCCACCAGCAGCGCGGGGCGCTCCTACGAGCAGTACTTC. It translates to CATSSAGRSYEQYF.

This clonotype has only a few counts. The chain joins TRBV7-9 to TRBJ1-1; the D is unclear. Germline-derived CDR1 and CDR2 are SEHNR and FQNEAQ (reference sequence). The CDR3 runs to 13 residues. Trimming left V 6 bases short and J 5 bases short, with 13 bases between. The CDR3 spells CASSHVLGTEAFF. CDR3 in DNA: TGTGCCAGCAGTCATGTCCTGGGAACTGAAGCTTTCTTT. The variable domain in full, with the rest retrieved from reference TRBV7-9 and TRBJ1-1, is DTGVSQNPRHKITKRGQNVTFRCDPISEHNRLYWYRQTLGQGPEFLTYFQNEAQLEKSRLLSDRFSAERPKGSFSTLEIQRTEQGDSAMYLCASSHVLGTEAFFGQGTRLTVV.

The CDR3 DNA sequence: TGTGCCAGCAGTTACTCGGTCGGGGGGTACATCTATGAGCAGTTCTTC. Protein: CASSYSVGGYIYEQFF. J is TRBJ2-1 and V is TRBV6-6; 7 nucleotides match TRBD2. Germline loops: CDR1 MNHNY, CDR2 SVGAGI (reference sequence). The CDR3 extends over 16 amino acids. The trim removed 0 bases at V and 8 bases at J, leaving 10 bases unmatched.

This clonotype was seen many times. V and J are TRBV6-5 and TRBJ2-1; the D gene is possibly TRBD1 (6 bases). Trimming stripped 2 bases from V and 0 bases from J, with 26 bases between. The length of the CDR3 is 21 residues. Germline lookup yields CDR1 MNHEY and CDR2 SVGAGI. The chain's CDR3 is CASSYPRSHRRGPHSYNEQFF. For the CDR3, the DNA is TGTGCCAGCAGTTACCCGCGCTCCCACCGCAGGGGCCCCCACTCCTACAATGAGCAGTTCTTC.

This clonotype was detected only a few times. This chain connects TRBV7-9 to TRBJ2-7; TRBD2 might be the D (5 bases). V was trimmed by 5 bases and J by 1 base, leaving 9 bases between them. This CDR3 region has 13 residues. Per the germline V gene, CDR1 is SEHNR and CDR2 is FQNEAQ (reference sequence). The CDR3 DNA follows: TGTGCCAGCAGCGTCACGGGATCCTACGAGCAGTACTTC. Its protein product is CASSVTGSYEQYF.

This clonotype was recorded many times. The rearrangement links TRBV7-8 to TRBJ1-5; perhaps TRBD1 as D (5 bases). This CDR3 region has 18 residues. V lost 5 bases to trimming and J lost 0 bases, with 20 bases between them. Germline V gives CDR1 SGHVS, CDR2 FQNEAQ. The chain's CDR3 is CASSIMGPDIYSNQPQHF. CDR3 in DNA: TGTGCCAGCAGCATAATGGGTCCGGACATCTATAGCAATCAGCCCCAGCATTTT.

CDR3 nucleotides: TGTGCCAGCAGCCTAATGAGCACTGAAGCTTTCTTT. This sequence encodes CASSLMSTEAFF. The V gene is TRBV7-8, the J gene TRBJ1-1; D not resolved. The CDR3 contains 12 residues. The V gene's germline CDR1 is SGHVS and CDR2 FQNEAQ. Trimming removed 5 bases from V and 4 bases from J, with 8 bases in between.

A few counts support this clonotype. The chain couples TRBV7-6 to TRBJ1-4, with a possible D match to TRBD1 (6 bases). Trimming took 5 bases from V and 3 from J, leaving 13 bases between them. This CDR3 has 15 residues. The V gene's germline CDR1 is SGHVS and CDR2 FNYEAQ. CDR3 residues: CASSKYRASNEKLFF. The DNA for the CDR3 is TGTGCCAGCAGCAAGTACAGGGCGTCTAATGAAAAACTGTTTTTT.

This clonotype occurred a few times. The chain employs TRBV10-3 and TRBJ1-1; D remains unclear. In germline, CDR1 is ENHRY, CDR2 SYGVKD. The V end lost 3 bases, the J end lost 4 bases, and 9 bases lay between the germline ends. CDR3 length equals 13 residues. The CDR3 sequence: CAISEIARTEAFF. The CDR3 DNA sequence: TGTGCCATCAGTGAAATTGCTCGCACTGAAGCTTTCTTT.

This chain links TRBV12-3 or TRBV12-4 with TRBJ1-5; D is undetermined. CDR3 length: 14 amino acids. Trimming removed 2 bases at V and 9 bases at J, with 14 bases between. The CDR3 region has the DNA TGTGCCAGCAGTTTACTCGGCAGCCGCTGGCCCCAGCATTTT. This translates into CASSLLGSRWPQHF.

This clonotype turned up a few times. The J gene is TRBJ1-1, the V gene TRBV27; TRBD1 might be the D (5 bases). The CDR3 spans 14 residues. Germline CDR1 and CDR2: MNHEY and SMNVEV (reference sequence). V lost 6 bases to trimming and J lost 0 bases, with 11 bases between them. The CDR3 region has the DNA TGTGCCAGCAGCCGTGGGACCATGAACACTGAAGCTTTCTTT. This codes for CASSRGTMNTEAFF.

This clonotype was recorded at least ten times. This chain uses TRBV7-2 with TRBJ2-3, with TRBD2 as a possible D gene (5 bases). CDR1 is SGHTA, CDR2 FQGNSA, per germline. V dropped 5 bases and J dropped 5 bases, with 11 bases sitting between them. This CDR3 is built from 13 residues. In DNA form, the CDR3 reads TGTGCCAGCAGCCCGGGGATTGGAGATACGCAGTATTTT. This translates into CASSPGIGDTQYF.

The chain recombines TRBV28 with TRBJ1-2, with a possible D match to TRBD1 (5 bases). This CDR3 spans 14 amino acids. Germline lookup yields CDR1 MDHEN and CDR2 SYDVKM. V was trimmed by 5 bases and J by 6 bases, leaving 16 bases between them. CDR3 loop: CASSQSDGGDGYTF. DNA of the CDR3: TGTGCCAGCAGTCAATCGGACGGGGGGGATGGCTACACCTTC.

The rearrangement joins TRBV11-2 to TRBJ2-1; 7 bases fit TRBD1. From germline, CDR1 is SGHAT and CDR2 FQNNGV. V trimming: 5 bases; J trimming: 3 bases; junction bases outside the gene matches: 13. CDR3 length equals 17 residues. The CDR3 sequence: CASSITGDLPLYNEQFF. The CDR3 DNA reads TGTGCCAGCAGCATTACAGGGGACCTCCCCCTCTACAATGAGCAGTTCTTC. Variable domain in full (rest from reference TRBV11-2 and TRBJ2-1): EAGVAQSPRYKIIEKRQSVAFWCNPISGHATLYWYQQILGQGPKLLIQFQNNGVVDDSQLPKDRFSAERLKGVDSTLKIQPAKLEDSAVYLCASSITGDLPLYNEQFFGPGTRLTVL.

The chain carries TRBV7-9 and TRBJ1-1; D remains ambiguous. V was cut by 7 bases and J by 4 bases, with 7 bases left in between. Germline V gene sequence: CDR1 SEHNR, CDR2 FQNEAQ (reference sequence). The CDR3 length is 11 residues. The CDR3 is CASKWGTEAFF. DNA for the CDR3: TGTGCCAGCAAGTGGGGCACTGAAGCTTTCTTT.

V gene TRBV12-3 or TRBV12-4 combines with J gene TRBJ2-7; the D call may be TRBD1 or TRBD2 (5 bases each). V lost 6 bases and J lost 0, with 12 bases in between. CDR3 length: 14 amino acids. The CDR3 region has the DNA TGTGCCAGCAGCTCGGGGCCTGGCTCCTACGAGCAGTACGTC. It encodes CASSSGPGSYEQYV.

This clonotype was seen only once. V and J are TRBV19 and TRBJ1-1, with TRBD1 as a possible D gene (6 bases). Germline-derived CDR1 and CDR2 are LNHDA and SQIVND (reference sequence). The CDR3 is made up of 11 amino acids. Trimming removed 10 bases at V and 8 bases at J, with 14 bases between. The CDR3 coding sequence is TGTGCCACCCCGGGACACAGCGAAGCTTTCTTT. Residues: CATPGHSEAFF.

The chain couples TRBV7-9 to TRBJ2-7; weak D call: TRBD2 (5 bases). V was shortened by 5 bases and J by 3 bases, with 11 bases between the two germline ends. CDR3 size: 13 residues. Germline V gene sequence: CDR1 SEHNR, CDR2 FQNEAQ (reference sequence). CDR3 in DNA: TGTGCCAGCAGCACCGACGGACTCTACGAGCAGTACGTC. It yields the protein CASSTDGLYEQYV.

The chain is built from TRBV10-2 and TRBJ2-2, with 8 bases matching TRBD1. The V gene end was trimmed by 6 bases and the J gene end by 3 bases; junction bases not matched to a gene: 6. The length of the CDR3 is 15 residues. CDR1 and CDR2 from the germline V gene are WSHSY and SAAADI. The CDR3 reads CASRDREFDTGELFF. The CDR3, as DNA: TGCGCCAGCAGGGACAGGGAATTTGACACCGGGGAGCTGTTTTTT.